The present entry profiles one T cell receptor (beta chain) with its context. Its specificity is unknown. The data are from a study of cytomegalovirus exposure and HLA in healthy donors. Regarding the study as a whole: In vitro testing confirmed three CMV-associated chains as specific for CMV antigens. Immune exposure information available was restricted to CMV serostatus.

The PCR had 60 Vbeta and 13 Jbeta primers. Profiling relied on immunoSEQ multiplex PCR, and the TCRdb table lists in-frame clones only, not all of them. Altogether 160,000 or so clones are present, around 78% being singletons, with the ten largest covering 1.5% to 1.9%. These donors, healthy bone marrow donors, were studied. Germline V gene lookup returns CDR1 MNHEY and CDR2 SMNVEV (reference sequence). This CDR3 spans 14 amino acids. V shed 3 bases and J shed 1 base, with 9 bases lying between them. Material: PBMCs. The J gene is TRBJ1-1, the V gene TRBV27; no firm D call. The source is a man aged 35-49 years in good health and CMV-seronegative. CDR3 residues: CASSFLAKNTEAFF. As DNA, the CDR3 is TGTGCCAGCAGTTTCCTGGCCAAGAACACTGAAGCTTTCTTT.